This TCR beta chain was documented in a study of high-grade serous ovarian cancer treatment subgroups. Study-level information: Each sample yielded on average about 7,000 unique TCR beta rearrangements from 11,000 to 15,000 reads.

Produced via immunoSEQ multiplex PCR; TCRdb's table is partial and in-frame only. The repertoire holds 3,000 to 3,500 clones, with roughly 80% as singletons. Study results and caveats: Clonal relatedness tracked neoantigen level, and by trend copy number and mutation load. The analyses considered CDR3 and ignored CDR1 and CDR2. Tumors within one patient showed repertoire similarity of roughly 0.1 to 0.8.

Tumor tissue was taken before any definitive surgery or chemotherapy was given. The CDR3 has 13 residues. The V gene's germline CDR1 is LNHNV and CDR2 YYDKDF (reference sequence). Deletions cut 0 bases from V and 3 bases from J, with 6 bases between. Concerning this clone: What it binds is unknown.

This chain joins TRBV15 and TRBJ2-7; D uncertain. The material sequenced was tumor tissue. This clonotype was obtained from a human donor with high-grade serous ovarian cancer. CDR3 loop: CATSRESVYEQYF. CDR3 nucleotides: TGTGCCACCAGCAGAGAAAGCGTCTACGAGCAGTACTTC. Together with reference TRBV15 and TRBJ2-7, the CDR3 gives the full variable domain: DAMVIQNPRYQVTQFGKPVTLSCSQTLNHNVMYWYQQKSSQAPKLLFHYYDKDFNNEADTPDNFQSRRPNTSFCFLDIRSPGLGDTAMYLCATSRESVYEQYFGPGTRLTVT.